This T cell receptor (beta chain) was captured in a study of T cells in Graves' hyperthyroidism and ophthalmopathy. Study overall: Prior to any treatment, at the point of initial diagnosis, peripheral blood was collected. General study points: A model of 13 V-J features distinguished ophthalmopathy from stable hyperthyroidism.

In this sample, this clonotype turned up many times. Antigen unknown. Amplification targeted TCR beta CDR3 regions from RNA transcripts. TCR CDR3 underwent first-round RT-PCR with the HTBI primer set. TCRdb fed the multiplex PCR reads into MiXCR, producing one record per CDR3 protein. The sample yields roughly 110,000 distinct CDR3 sequences, more than 15% seen once. Trimming took off 4 bases at V and 5 bases at J, with 10 bases between the two ends. Germline CDR1 and CDR2: LGHDT and YNNKEL (reference sequence). The CDR3 is made up of 13 amino acids. The clonotype originates from a woman aged 50 to 60 with Graves' hyperthyroidism. The chain is built from TRBV3-1 and TRBJ2-3, with unresolved D. The sample comprised blood. The DNA of the CDR3 is TGTGCCAGCAGCCCCCCTCCAGGAGATACGCAGTATTTT. Protein product: CASSPPPGDTQYF.